These T cell receptor beta chains were read from a single sample in a study of blood T cell repertoires in COVID-19. Clones were read by immunoSEQ multiplex PCR, and TCRdb kept only the in-frame ones, dropping some. The sample yields around 230,000 clones, around four fifths seen once. Sequencing was performed on peripheral blood. The receptors come from a woman in her forties or fifties with acute or convalescent COVID-19. The CDR3 runs from the conserved cysteine through the conserved F or W. D genes are given only for firm matches. Some rows have no size entry. The others give once, few or many, or a class for an expanded clone.

D: TRBD1; size: NA; V: TRBV18; J: TRBJ1-1; CDR3: CASSPGGQVNTEAFF; DNA: TGTGCCAGCTCACCAGGGGGACAGGTCAACACTGAAGCTTTCTTT
D: TRBD2; size: NA; V: TRBV7-9; J: TRBJ2-3; CDR3: CASSISGSMDTQYF; DNA: TGTGCCAGCAGCATTAGCGGGAGTATGGATACGCAGTATTTT
D: NA; size: NA; V: TRBV20-1; J: TRBJ1-5; CDR3: CSASQGSGNQPQHF; DNA: TGCAGTGCTAGTCAGGGGAGCGGCAATCAGCCCCAGCATTTT
D: TRBD1; size: NA; V: TRBV2; J: TRBJ2-7; CDR3: CATSLTGIYEQYF; DNA: TGTGCCACCAGCCTGACAGGGATCTACGAGCAGTACTTC
D: NA; size: once; V: TRBV5-1; J: TRBJ2-7; CDR3: CASSLQPGAPYEQYF; DNA: TGCGCCAGCAGCTTGCAGCCAGGCGCCCCCTACGAGCAGTACTTC
D: TRBD2; size: NA; V: TRBV5-1; J: TRBJ2-7; CDR3: CASSETSGPREQYF; DNA: TGCGCCAGCAGCGAAACTAGCGGCCCCAGAGAGCAGTACTTC
D: TRBD1; size: NA; V: TRBV24-1; J: TRBJ1-2; CDR3: CATSGTGQAGYTF; DNA: TGTGCCACCAGCGGAACTGGACAGGCTGGCTACACCTTC
D: NA; size: NA; V: TRBV6-5; J: TRBJ2-7; CDR3: CASSYQFEQYF; DNA: TGTGCCAGCAGTTACCAGTTCGAGCAGTACTTC
D: TRBD1; size: NA; V: TRBV4-1; J: TRBJ2-7; CDR3: CASSQPDRGQDGQYF; DNA: TGCGCCAGCAGCCAACCGGACAGGGGGCAAGACGGGCAGTACTTC
D: NA; size: NA; V: TRBV21-1; J: TRBJ2-5; CDR3: CASSTQPGQETQYF; DNA: TGTGCCAGCAGCACGCAGCCGGGCCAAGAGACCCAGTACTTC
D: TRBD1; size: NA; V: TRBV6-2/TRBV6-3; J: TRBJ1-2; CDR3: CASSRGQVNYGYTF; DNA: TGTGCCAGCAGCCGCGGACAGGTCAACTATGGCTACACCTTC
D: TRBD2; size: NA; V: TRBV25-1; J: TRBJ2-7; CDR3: CASSALAGHSYEQYF; DNA: TGTGCCAGCAGTGCATTAGCGGGACACTCCTACGAGCAGTACTTC
D: TRBD1; size: NA; V: TRBV5-6; J: TRBJ2-7; CDR3: CASSLTGTGSYEQYF; DNA: TGTGCCAGCAGCTTAACCGGGACAGGGTCCTACGAGCAGTACTTC
D: NA; size: NA; V: TRBV3-1/TRBV3-2; J: TRBJ2-1; CDR3: CASSLAIGSYNEQFF; DNA: TGTGCCAGCAGCCTAGCGATTGGCTCCTACAATGAGCAGTTCTTC
D: TRBD2; size: NA; V: TRBV27; J: TRBJ2-2; CDR3: CASSLRAGGGELFF; DNA: TGTGCCAGCAGTTTACGAGCGGGAGGTGGGGAGCTGTTTTTT
D: NA; size: NA; V: TRBV3-1/TRBV3-2; J: TRBJ2-3; CDR3: CASSQVRGDTQYF; DNA: TGTGCCAGCAGCCAAGTTAGGGGGGATACGCAGTATTTT
D: TRBD1; size: NA; V: TRBV27; J: TRBJ2-5; CDR3: CASSLHSVFGQGWRTQYF; DNA: TGTGCCAGCAGTCTCCACTCTGTTTTTGGACAGGGCTGGCGGACCCAGTACTTC
D: NA; size: NA; V: TRBV10-2; J: TRBJ1-6; CDR3: CASPGGGTSSYNSPLHF; DNA: TGCGCCAGCCCCGGGGGGGGGACGAGCTCCTATAATTCACCCCTCCACTTT
D: TRBD1; size: once; V: TRBV15; J: TRBJ2-1; CDR3: CATSRDRGQGVVTSYNEQFF; DNA: TGTGCCACCAGCAGAGATCGGGGACAGGGAGTTGTGACCTCCTACAATGAGCAGTTCTTC
D: TRBD1; size: NA; V: TRBV18; J: TRBJ2-6; CDR3: CASSPGQGGISGANVLTF; DNA: TGTGCCAGCTCACCCGGACAGGGGGGGATCTCTGGGGCCAACGTCCTGACTTTC
D: NA; size: once; V: TRBV4-2; J: TRBJ1-1; CDR3: CASSQYPGGENTEAFF; DNA: TGTGCCAGCAGCCAATATCCCGGCGGGGAGAACACTGAAGCTTTCTTT
D: TRBD1; size: NA; V: TRBV19; J: TRBJ1-2; CDR3: CASSTTPPQGAVYGYTF; DNA: TGTGCCAGTAGTACCACCCCCCCACAGGGGGCGGTCTATGGCTACACCTTC
D: TRBD1; size: NA; V: TRBV5-8; J: TRBJ2-7; CDR3: CASTLQGANSYEQYF; DNA: TGTGCCAGCACTCTGCAGGGGGCGAACTCCTACGAGCAGTACTTC
D: NA; size: NA; V: TRBV5-1; J: TRBJ2-3; CDR3: CASRKEGWRDTQYF; DNA: TGCGCCAGCCGGAAGGAGGGGTGGCGGGATACGCAGTATTTT
D: NA; size: NA; V: TRBV2; J: TRBJ2-7; CDR3: CASNRRSGASLEQYF; DNA: TGTGCCAGCAACCGCCGTTCAGGGGCCTCCCTCGAGCAGTACTTC
D: NA; size: NA; V: TRBV7-2; J: TRBJ2-2; CDR3: CASSPGGAGELFF; DNA: TGTGCCAGCAGCCCGGGCGGGGCCGGGGAGCTGTTTTTT
D: NA; size: NA; V: TRBV27; J: TRBJ2-2; CDR3: CASSSGVLGELFF; DNA: TGTGCCAGCAGTTCAGGGGTGTTAGGGGAGCTGTTTTTT
D: NA; size: NA; V: TRBV12-5; J: TRBJ2-3; CDR3: CASVFSGVGTDTQYF; DNA: TGTGCTAGTGTCTTCTCGGGAGTTGGAACAGATACGCAGTATTTT
D: NA; size: NA; V: TRBV6-6; J: TRBJ2-2; CDR3: CASREEGWSGELFF; DNA: TGTGCCAGCAGGGAAGAGGGCTGGAGCGGGGAGCTGTTTTTT
D: TRBD2; size: NA; V: TRBV6-5; J: TRBJ2-3; CDR3: CASSFTGTRGSDTQYF; DNA: TGTGCCAGCAGTTTCACGGGGACTAGAGGCTCAGATACGCAGTATTTT
D: NA; size: NA; V: TRBV12-2; J: TRBJ1-4; CDR3: CASRPPQNEKLFF; DNA: TGTGCAAGTCGCCCCCCACAGAATGAAAAACTGTTTTTT
D: NA; size: NA; V: TRBV6-5; J: TRBJ2-7; CDR3: CASSRQYNYEQYF; DNA: TGTGCCAGCAGCCGACAGTATAACTACGAGCAGTACTTC
D: TRBD1; size: few; V: TRBV28; J: TRBJ1-2; CDR3: CATALDRGIRGYTF; DNA: TGTGCCACGGCCTTAGACAGGGGAATTCGTGGCTACACCTTC
D: TRBD2; size: NA; V: TRBV10-1; J: TRBJ2-1; CDR3: CASSAGTSGFNEQFF; DNA: TGCGCCAGCAGTGCGGGGACTAGCGGATTCAATGAGCAGTTCTTC
D: NA; size: NA; V: TRBV11-2; J: TRBJ2-3; CDR3: CASRTVRSTDTQYF; DNA: TGTGCCAGCAGAACGGTTCGTAGCACAGATACGCAGTATTTT
D: NA; size: NA; V: TRBV28; J: TRBJ2-7; CDR3: CASRISGDGYEQYF; DNA: TGTGCCAGCAGGATCTCCGGAGACGGCTACGAGCAGTACTTC
D: TRBD2; size: NA; V: TRBV9; J: TRBJ2-1; CDR3: CASSVLGRTSGFSEQFF; DNA: TGTGCCAGCAGCGTGTTAGGGCGGACTAGCGGTTTCAGTGAGCAGTTCTTC
D: NA; size: NA; V: TRBV30; J: TRBJ1-1; CDR3: CASPGVAEAFF; DNA: TGTGCCTCCCCCGGAGTGGCTGAAGCTTTCTTT
D: TRBD1; size: NA; V: TRBV12-5; J: TRBJ1-1; CDR3: CASGSTTGGLSMNTEAFF; DNA: TGTGCTAGTGGTTCGACTACAGGGGGACTATCAATGAACACTGAAGCTTTCTTT
D: NA; size: NA; V: TRBV19; J: TRBJ1-1; CDR3: CASSSTGTSNTEAFF; DNA: TGTGCCAGTAGCAGCACAGGGACCTCGAACACTGAAGCTTTCTTT
D: NA; size: NA; V: TRBV14; J: TRBJ1-4; CDR3: CASSQGGKLFF; DNA: TGTGCCAGCAGCCAAGGAGGAAAACTGTTTTTT
D: NA; size: NA; V: TRBV6-6; J: TRBJ2-3; CDR3: CASSYSGRGLADTQYF; DNA: TGTGCCAGCAGTTACTCGGGCAGGGGTCTCGCAGATACGCAGTATTTT
D: TRBD2; size: NA; V: TRBV24-1; J: TRBJ2-3; CDR3: CATSDGLAGGGDTQYF; DNA: TGTGCCACCAGTGACGGGCTAGCGGGAGGAGGCGATACGCAGTATTTT
D: TRBD1; size: NA; V: TRBV18; J: TRBJ2-7; CDR3: CASSTTGVSYEQYF; DNA: TGTGCCAGCTCAACGACAGGGGTTTCCTACGAGCAGTACTTC
D: NA; size: NA; V: TRBV6-5; J: TRBJ1-5; CDR3: CASSTTGFSNQPQHF; DNA: TGTGCCAGCAGTACTACAGGGTTTAGCAATCAGCCCCAGCATTTT
D: NA; size: NA; V: TRBV6-6; J: TRBJ2-7; CDR3: CASGTPYEQYF; DNA: TGTGCCAGCGGGACTCCCTACGAGCAGTACTTC
D: NA; size: once; V: TRBV19; J: TRBJ1-1; CDR3: CASRGQGTEAFF; DNA: TGTGCCAGTAGGGGTCAGGGGACTGAAGCTTTCTTT
D: NA; size: NA; V: TRBV13; J: TRBJ1-2; CDR3: CASSHPMVQDSYGYTF; DNA: TGTGCCAGCAGTCACCCGATGGTCCAAGATAGCTATGGCTACACCTTC
D: NA; size: few; V: TRBV27; J: TRBJ1-5; CDR3: CASSLSSTGNQPQHF; DNA: TGTGCCAGCAGTTTATCGAGCACGGGCAATCAGCCCCAGCATTTT